The 2 T cell receptor beta chains below all came from one sample that was sequenced in a study of T cells in Graves' hyperthyroidism and ophthalmopathy. RNA transcripts yielded amplified TCR beta CDR3 regions. Carried out on the TCR CDR3, a first-round RT-PCR used the HTBI primer set. MiXCR was run by TCRdb on the multiplex PCR reads, yielding one entry per CDR3 protein. The sample records 550,000 to 600,000 distinct CDR3 sequences, over 15% being singletons. Sequenced sample: blood. The origin of the receptors is a woman between 18 and 30 years old with Graves' hyperthyroidism.

The genes are TRBV12-5 and TRBJ2-1; D not resolved. V dropped 0 bases and J dropped 5 bases, with 14 bases sitting between them. CDR3 length equals 16 residues. Germline V gene sequence: CDR1 LGHNT, CDR2 FRNRAP. The CDR3: CASGLVLGGDDNEQFF. The CDR3 region has the DNA TGTGCTAGTGGTTTGGTACTGGGCGGAGACGACAATGAGCAGTTCTTC.

This clonotype was recorded many times. This sequence joins TRBV3-1 and TRBJ1-2; D unresolved. The CDR3 covers 16 residues. V was trimmed by 1 base and J by 4 bases, leaving 16 bases between them. CDR1 and CDR2 from the germline V gene are LGHDT and YNNKEL (reference sequence). The CDR3 coding sequence is TGTGCCAGCAGCCAAGGCCACAGACGAAACCTCTATGGCTACACCTTC. Protein product: CASSQGHRRNLYGYTF.